The 21 T cell receptor beta chains given below trace back to one sample, sequenced in a study of human CD8 memory T cell subsets. Making the TCR beta libraries relied on UMI-labeled 5' RACE. TCRdb re-called the 5' RACE reads and shows each CDR3 protein once, DNA omitted. This sample carries roughly 10,000 distinct CDR3 sequences, with 15% to 20% going to the ten biggest clones. Designated as TPEX, the CCR7+ PD-1+ TIGIT+ early memory CD8+ T cells showed dysfunctional, exhausted-like traits. Input material: CD8+ T cells from PBMCs. These receptors came from a human donor in good health.

The V gene is TRBV9, the J gene TRBJ2-1; TCRdb selects TRBD2, and the lack of DNA leaves this call unchecked. The length of the CDR3 is 15 residues. The germline V gene has CDR1 SGDLS and CDR2 YYNGEE. The CDR3 sequence is CASSVSGLAVNEQFF.

The chain links TRBV20-1 to TRBJ2-3; as DNA is missing, the TRBD2 call by TCRdb cannot be tested. CDR1 is DFQATT and CDR2 is SNEGSKA in the germline V gene (reference sequence). The CDR3 runs 13 residues. The CDR3 is CSARERATREQYF.

This chain connects TRBV20-1 to TRBJ2-3; checking the TCRdb D call of TRBD2 is not possible without DNA. Germline V lookup: CDR1 DFQATT, CDR2 SNEGSKA (reference sequence). The CDR3 is 17 residues long. The CDR3 spells CSARERDSLIGTDTQYF.

The V gene is TRBV30, the J gene TRBJ1-5; TCRdb calls TRBD1, which cannot be checked without DNA. The CDR3 runs to 17 residues. Germline lookup yields CDR1 GTSNPN and CDR2 SVGIG (reference sequence). The CDR3 loop reads CAWSVSADRFSNQPQHF.

CDR3 amino acids: CASRDRGPDTEAFF. The gene calls are TRBV6-1 and TRBJ1-1; the D call of TRBD1 rests on TCRdb alone, since no DNA is present to check it. The CDR3 contains 14 residues. Looked up from germline, CDR1 is MNHNS and CDR2 is SASEGT.

The chain has TRBV6-2 or TRBV6-3 and TRBJ2-2; there is no DNA to check the TCRdb D call of TRBD2. This CDR3 contains 19 residues. CDR1 is MNHEY and CDR2 is SVGEGT in the germline V gene. CDR3 in amino acids: CASSYSLPGRAGYTGELFF.

The V gene is TRBV20-1, the J gene TRBJ2-7. Germline CDR1 reads DFQATT; CDR2 reads SNEGSKA (reference sequence). The CDR3 contains 15 residues. The CDR3: CSARAFLAASYEQYF.

The rearrangement joins TRBV11-2 to TRBJ2-3; there is no DNA to check the TCRdb D call of TRBD1. The germline V gene has CDR1 SGHAT and CDR2 FQNNGV. The CDR3 contains 14 residues. The CDR3 sequence is CASSRQGARDTQYF. The full variable domain, its missing parts supplied by reference TRBV11-2 and TRBJ2-3, is EAGVAQSPRYKIIEKRQSVAFWCNPISGHATLYWYQQILGQGPKLLIQFQNNGVVDDSQLPKDRFSAERLKGVDSTLKIQPAKLEDSAVYLCASSRQGARDTQYFGPGTRLTVL.

The chain joins TRBV29-1 to TRBJ2-7; no DNA is available, so the TRBD1 call from TCRdb remains unchecked. Germline V CDR1 and CDR2: SQVTM, ANQGSEA. This CDR3 region has 13 residues. CDR3 in amino acids: CSVEVGGVYEQYF.

The chain joins TRBV11-3 to TRBJ2-1. This CDR3 has 16 residues. Looked up from germline, CDR1 is SGHNT and CDR2 is YENEEA. CDR3 sequence: CASSPDGYSSYNEQFF.

The chain recombines TRBV7-9 with TRBJ2-7; TCRdb returns TRBD2, unconfirmable since there is no DNA. The germline V gene has CDR1 SEHNR and CDR2 FQNEAQ (reference sequence). This CDR3 spans 13 amino acids. The CDR3 loop is CAVGPDASYEQYF.

This chain connects TRBV4-1 to TRBJ1-1. Germline assignment: CDR1 MGHRA and CDR2 YSYEKL. CDR3 size: 17 residues. This CDR3 is CASSQVMRPETNTEAFF.

V usage is TRBV20-1 and J usage is TRBJ2-3; the TCRdb D gene call, TRBD1, has no DNA to confirm it. Looked up from germline, CDR1 is DFQATT and CDR2 is SNEGSKA (reference sequence). The CDR3 sequence is 15 residues long. The chain's CDR3 is CSATTGTGGPDTQYF.

The chain couples TRBV29-1 to TRBJ2-7; with no DNA, the TCRdb D assignment of TRBD1 cannot be verified. Per the germline V gene, CDR1 is SQVTM and CDR2 is ANQGSEA. This CDR3 is built from 14 residues. The CDR3 sequence is CSVEDRDRPYEQYF.

The chain recombines TRBV7-2 with TRBJ2-4; TCRdb designates TRBD1, a call that cannot be tested without DNA. Germline V gene sequence: CDR1 SGHTA, CDR2 FQGNSA. The CDR3 loop spans 13 amino acids. This CDR3 reads CASSSYRGDIQYF.

CDR3 loop: CASSIPRALDYGYTF. The J gene is TRBJ1-2, the V gene TRBV28. Germline V gene sequence: CDR1 MDHEN, CDR2 SYDVKM. The CDR3 runs to 15 residues.

The chain joins TRBV7-2 to TRBJ2-7; TCRdb's D gene call, TRBD1, goes unchecked for lack of DNA. Germline loops: CDR1 SGHTA, CDR2 FQGNSA. This CDR3 region has 13 residues. This CDR3 is CAARDESSYEQYF.

The V and J genes are TRBV6-5 and TRBJ2-3; TCRdb's D call of TRBD2 is untestable without DNA. Germline V gives CDR1 MNHEY, CDR2 SVGAGI. This CDR3 comprises 17 residues. This CDR3 reads CASSYSTISGDTDTQYF.

The rearrangement uses TRBV2 and TRBJ1-1. The CDR3 is 13 residues long. Germline V gives CDR1 SNHLY, CDR2 FYNNEI. CDR3: CASRDGENTEAFF.

The genes are TRBV29-1 and TRBJ1-2. Germline V gene data show CDR1 as SQVTM and CDR2 as ANQGSEA. The CDR3 sequence is 13 residues long. CDR3 loop: CSVDDGLDYGYTF.

The CDR3 sequence is CSATSGLRYNEQFF. The J gene is TRBJ2-1, the V gene TRBV20-1; the TCRdb call, TRBD2, lacks DNA for checking. This CDR3 comprises 14 residues. CDR1 DFQATT and CDR2 SNEGSKA come from the germline V gene (reference sequence).